Each of the 29 T cell receptor beta chains below was sequenced from the same sample in a study of identical twins. TCRdb reprocessed the 5' RACE reads via MiXCR and lists one record per CDR3 protein. Of approximately 230,000 distinct CDR3 sequences in the sample, over 5% were seen once. The sample was also linked to a second study, of T cells expressing NK-cell markers.

The specimen was CD8+ T cells sorted from blood. These receptors all stem from a woman aged 18-29 years in good health.

A note on this clonotype: A read error is possible here, since a much larger clone lies one base away. The chain uses TRBV6-5 and TRBJ1-1; TRBD1 might be the D (5 bases). Germline CDR1 is MNHEY and CDR2 is SVGAGI. The V and J ends lost 2 bases and 5 bases respectively, with 9 bases between them. The CDR3 length is 13 residues. For the CDR3, the DNA is TGTGCCAGCAGTTACACAAGGGGTACTGAAGCTTTCTTT. It is translated as CASSYTRGTEAFF.

This clonotype has ten or more counts. V and J are TRBV10-3 and TRBJ2-5; a weak D match, TRBD1 (5 bases). The CDR3 consists of 13 residues. Per the germline V gene, CDR1 is ENHRY and CDR2 is SYGVKD. The ends were cut back, 4 bases at V and 4 bases at J, with 10 bases in the middle. The CDR3 region has the DNA TGTGCCATCAGTGCGGACATCGCAGAGACCCAGTACTTC. Translating it yields CAISADIAETQYF.

This clonotype has ten or more counts. This chain joins TRBV7-9 and TRBJ1-1, with D possibly being TRBD1 (6 bases). Per the germline V gene, CDR1 is SEHNR and CDR2 is FQNEAQ (reference sequence). Trimming pared 8 bases from V and 1 base from J, leaving 11 bases between. The CDR3 extends over 13 amino acids. The DNA of the CDR3 is TGTGCCAGCGGGGGCACCTCGAACACTGAAGCTTTCTTT. Translated, it gives CASGGTSNTEAFF.

The V call is TRBV7-9, the J call TRBJ1-3; unclear D gene. V lost 1 base, J lost 0 bases, and 10 bases lay in between. The germline gives CDR1 SEHNR, CDR2 FQNEAQ (reference sequence). The CDR3 consists of 16 residues. Here the CDR3 DNA reads TGTGCCAGCAGCTTAGTGTCTGCGATCTCTGGAAACACCATATATTTT. Its protein product is CASSLVSAISGNTIYF.

This clonotype was counted at least ten times. The chain couples TRBV13 to TRBJ2-7; D is ambiguous. In germline, CDR1 is PRHDT, CDR2 FYEKMQ (reference sequence). Trimming shortened V by 0 bases and J by 5 bases, and 5 bases separated the two germline ends. The CDR3 has 12 amino acids. In DNA, the CDR3 is TGTGCCAGCAGCTTAGGCCGGAACGAGCAGTACTTC. Translation: CASSLGRNEQYF.

The table lists this clonotype with many counts. The J gene is TRBJ1-4, the V gene TRBV27; 7 bases align to TRBD1. Trimming removed 5 bases from V and 4 bases from J; junction bases left unmatched: 10. The CDR3 has 16 residues. Germline V CDR1 and CDR2: MNHEY, SMNVEV (reference sequence). The CDR3 DNA sequence: TGTGCCAGCAGTCGAAAACGACAGGGCGGTAATGAAAAACTGTTTTTT. Its protein product is CASSRKRQGGNEKLFF.

This clonotype turned up a few times. This sequence joins TRBV15 and TRBJ1-2, with TRBD1 as a possible D gene (5 bases). Deletions cut 0 bases from V and 8 bases from J, with 13 bases between. This CDR3 is 14 amino acids long. Looked up from germline, CDR1 is LNHNV and CDR2 is YYDKDF (reference sequence). In DNA, the CDR3 is TGTGCCACCAGCAGAGATGCCAGGGAGAAGGGCTACACCTTC. Translated: CATSRDAREKGYTF.

This clonotype has just a few counts. The chain carries TRBV9 and TRBJ1-2; D is unclear. The CDR3 loop spans 14 amino acids. Germline V gives CDR1 SGDLS, CDR2 YYNGEE. V was shortened by 0 bases and J by 2 bases, with 8 bases between the two germline ends. The CDR3 reads CASSVAVGNYGYTF. The DNA of the CDR3 is TGTGCCAGCAGCGTAGCAGTCGGCAACTATGGCTACACCTTC.

A note on this clonotype: Being one base from a much bigger clone, this may be a read error. The V gene is TRBV10-3, the J gene TRBJ2-3, with D possibly called TRBD1 or TRBD2 (5 bases each). Germline V gives CDR1 ENHRY, CDR2 SYGVKD. This CDR3 has 17 amino acids. The DNA of the CDR3 is TGTGCCACCAGTGGCCCCGGGGCAGACGATAGCACAGATACGCAGTATTTT. Protein product: CATSGPGADDSTDTQYF.

There are a few counts of this clonotype. The chain links TRBV12-3 or TRBV12-4 to TRBJ2-1; 9 positions agree with TRBD1. CDR3 length: 15 amino acids. The junction had 10 bases not matched to a gene; V was cut back by 4 bases and J by 9 bases. This chain's CDR3 is CASSSFRDRVREQFF. The CDR3 DNA is TGTGCCAGCAGTTCTTTCCGGGACAGGGTGCGTGAGCAGTTCTTC.

This clonotype was seen at least ten times. This sequence joins TRBV20-1 and TRBJ2-7; maybe TRBD1 (5 bases). With 1 base removed from V and 3 bases from J, the gap between germline ends came to 13 bases. This CDR3 is built from 14 residues. CDR1 DFQATT and CDR2 SNEGSKA come from the germline V gene (reference sequence). The CDR3 loop reads CSARAPDSYYEQYF. CDR3 nucleotides: TGCAGTGCTAGAGCCCCCGACAGCTACTACGAGCAGTACTTC.

This clonotype occurred a few times. The CDR3 DNA is TGTGCCAGCAGTTCCTACCCGAACACTGAAGCTTTCTTT. It specifies CASSSYPNTEAFF. This sequence joins TRBV6-5 and TRBJ1-1; D is uncertain. Germline V CDR1 and CDR2: MNHEY, SVGAGI. V lost 4 bases, J lost 1 base, and 7 bases lay in between. There are 13 residues in the CDR3.

This clonotype was observed a few times. The gene calls are TRBV6-1 and TRBJ1-1; D is unresolved. The CDR3 has 13 residues. Trimming left V 6 bases short and J 1 base short, with 9 bases between. CDR1 MNHNS and CDR2 SASEGT come from the germline V gene. The CDR3 spells CASRPTENTEAFF. The CDR3 DNA is TGTGCCAGCAGGCCGACGGAGAACACTGAAGCTTTCTTT.

This clonotype was counted at least ten times. This chain uses TRBV12-3 or TRBV12-4 with TRBJ2-3; TRBD2 aligns across 10 bases. The CDR3 runs to 15 residues. With 5 bases clipped from V and 2 bases from J, the junction kept 4 bases outside the gene matches. The CDR3 reads CASSASGRATDTQYF. CDR3 DNA: TGTGCCAGCAGTGCAAGCGGGAGGGCCACAGATACGCAGTATTTT.

This clonotype was counted a few times. The gene calls are TRBV5-1 and TRBJ2-7; 7 bases fit TRBD1. Germline values: CDR1 SGHRS, CDR2 YFSETQ. The CDR3 spans 13 residues. With V trimmed by 4 bases and J by 3 bases, 4 bases remained unmatched. The CDR3 DNA reads as TGCGCCAGCAGCCCGACAGGGAACTACGAGCAGTACTTC. It is translated as CASSPTGNYEQYF. Together with reference TRBV5-1 and TRBJ2-7, the CDR3 gives the full variable domain: KAGVTQTPRYLIKTRGQQVTLSCSPISGHRSVSWYQQTPGQGLQFLFEYFSETQRNKGNFPGRFSGRQFSNSRSEMNVSTLELGDSALYLCASSPTGNYEQYFGPGTRLTVT.

The rearrangement uses TRBV4-3 and TRBJ1-6; a possible D gene is TRBD1 (6 bases). The CDR3 sequence is 16 residues long. Looked up from germline, CDR1 is LGHNA and CDR2 is YSLEER. Trimming left V 0 bases short and J 7 bases short, with 13 bases between. The CDR3 protein is CASSQDSGTNNSPLHF. CDR3 coding DNA: TGCGCCAGCAGCCAAGACTCCGGGACAAACAATTCACCCCTCCACTTT.

This clonotype was found many times. The rearrangement links TRBV24-1 to TRBJ2-1; D uncertain. Trimming removed 5 bases at V and 10 bases at J, with 14 bases between. The CDR3 consists of 13 residues. From germline, CDR1 is KGHDR and CDR2 SFDVKD. CDR3 nucleotide sequence: TGTGCCACCAGTGCCCTGGAGTCCGGGGAGCAGTTCTTC. Amino acid sequence: CATSALESGEQFF.

This chain links TRBV20-1 with TRBJ1-1; 7 nucleotides line up with TRBD1. Germline CDR1 reads DFQATT; CDR2 reads SNEGSKA (reference sequence). The junction had 11 bases not matched to a gene; V was cut back by 3 bases and J by 1 base. The CDR3 length is 16 residues. The CDR3 spells CSASPQTGRGNTEAFF. The CDR3, as DNA: TGCAGTGCTAGCCCCCAGACAGGGCGGGGGAACACTGAAGCTTTCTTT.

Only a few counts were recorded for this clonotype. J is TRBJ2-1 and V is TRBV12-3 or TRBV12-4, with D perhaps matching TRBD2 (6 bases). The CDR3 has 14 residues. V dropped 4 bases and J dropped 10 bases, with 17 bases sitting between them. CDR3: CASSWGTAWWEQFF. CDR3 in DNA: TGTGCCAGCAGTTGGGGGACTGCGTGGTGGGAGCAGTTCTTC.

A remark on this clonotype: A read error may account for a junction end that differs from germline. The chain has TRBV6-7 and TRBJ2-5; TRBD2 agrees at 11 bases. TRBV6-7 is an ORF, and what it does is uncertain. The CDR3 extends over 18 amino acids. The CDR3 nucleotides are TGTACCAGCACGAATACTAGCGGGAGAGGGGGGTCAAGAGAGACCCAGTACTTC. This translates into CTSTNTSGRGGSRETQYF.

The table lists this clonotype with a few counts. The chain joins TRBV29-1 to TRBJ1-1; TRBD1 matches 9 bases. Germline CDR1 reads SQVTM; CDR2 reads ANQGSEA. The CDR3 consists of 12 residues. V lost 4 bases, J lost 4 bases, and 1 base stayed unmatched. The CDR3 region is CSVVDRGTEAFF. The CDR3 DNA follows: TGCAGCGTTGTGGACAGGGGCACTGAAGCTTTCTTT.

The V and J genes are TRBV9 and TRBJ2-1, with D hard to call. This CDR3 is built from 15 residues. The germline V gene has CDR1 SGDLS and CDR2 YYNGEE. V was clipped by 3 bases and J by 2 bases, with 12 bases between them. The CDR3 bases are TGTGCCAGCAGCGCCTTCTTCGATCCCTACAATGAGCAGTTCTTC. This codes for CASSAFFDPYNEQFF.

This clonotype was detected only a few times. This sequence joins TRBV6-2 or TRBV6-3 and TRBJ1-2; D possibly corresponds to TRBD1 (6 bases). Germline V CDR1 and CDR2: MNHEY, SVGEGT. The CDR3 sequence is 14 residues long. V lost 5 bases to trimming and J lost 6 bases, with 16 bases between them. The CDR3 nucleotides are TGTGCCAGCAGTAGGACAGACTTCTGGGATGGCTACACCTTC. Translating gives CASSRTDFWDGYTF.

This clonotype was seen ten or more times. This sequence joins TRBV5-5 and TRBJ2-2, with D maybe TRBD1 (5 bases). The CDR3 is made up of 13 amino acids. From germline, CDR1 is SGHKS and CDR2 YYEKEE (reference sequence). V was pared by 4 bases and J by 3 bases, with 7 bases between. The CDR3 here is CASSLGDTGELFF. For the CDR3, the DNA is TGTGCCAGCAGCCTAGGGGACACCGGGGAGCTGTTTTTT.

This clonotype was found a few times. The chain recombines TRBV4-2 with TRBJ2-3; TRBD2 agrees at 10 bases. CDR1 LGHNA and CDR2 YNFKEQ come from the germline V gene. The V and J ends lost 2 bases and 4 bases, in that order; junction bases with no gene match: 6. The CDR3 has 16 amino acids. DNA for the CDR3: TGTGCCAGCAGCCAAACTACTAGCGGGACTGCAGATACGCAGTATTTT. Its translation: CASSQTTSGTADTQYF.

The chain uses TRBV27 and TRBJ2-1, with D unclear. V lost 6 bases to trimming and J lost 9 bases, with 15 bases between them. CDR1 is MNHEY and CDR2 is SMNVEV in the germline V gene (reference sequence). This CDR3 has 13 amino acids. The CDR3 coding sequence is TGTGCCAGCAGACCGGGCGTGCGGACTGAGCAGTTCTTC. Translation: CASRPGVRTEQFF.

The table lists this clonotype with many counts. The V call is TRBV7-9, the J call TRBJ1-5; no clear D. The CDR3 loop spans 14 amino acids. Germline CDR1 and CDR2: SEHNR and FQNEAQ (reference sequence). Trimming took 3 bases from V and 6 from J, leaving 12 bases between them. In DNA form, the CDR3 reads TGTGCCAGCAGCTTTCTCGGGATGGGTCAGCCCCAGCATTTT. This translates into CASSFLGMGQPQHF.

This clonotype was observed at least ten times. This chain links TRBV11-2 with TRBJ2-1; D not certain. V shed 1 base and J shed 5 bases, with 9 bases lying between them. CDR3 length: 14 amino acids. Germline V gives CDR1 SGHAT, CDR2 FQNNGV. CDR3 nucleotide sequence: TGTGCCAGCAGCTTAGTGGGCGGAAACAATGAGCAGTTCTTC. Amino acid sequence: CASSLVGGNNEQFF.

DNA for the CDR3: TGTGCCAGCAGCTCCAGAGGCACTGAAGCTTTCTTT. Amino acid sequence: CASSSRGTEAFF. The chain links TRBV6-5 to TRBJ1-1; no firm D call. V dropped 6 bases and J dropped 4 bases, with 9 bases sitting between them. The CDR3 contains 12 residues. The germline CDR1 and CDR2 sequences are MNHEY and SVGAGI.